Here is one T cell receptor beta chain with its context. This table comes from immunoSEQ multiplex PCR, and its TCRdb copy is limited to in-frame clones, with some not included. The sample contains fewer than 200,000 clones, roughly 90% of which appear only once. The source of the sample is a study of control samples from healthy donors and cancer patients. The germline gives CDR1 KGHDR, CDR2 SFDVKD. Unmatched junction bases numbered 6, after V lost 1 base and J lost 7 bases. CDR3 size: 14 residues. The receptor was derived from a man aged 30 to 39 in good health. The chain recombines TRBV24-1 with TRBJ2-7; 7 bases line up with TRBD1. Source material: blood. CDR3: CATSDFGDSSEQYF. The DNA of the CDR3 is TGTGCCACCAGTGATTTCGGGGACAGTTCAGAGCAGTACTTC.